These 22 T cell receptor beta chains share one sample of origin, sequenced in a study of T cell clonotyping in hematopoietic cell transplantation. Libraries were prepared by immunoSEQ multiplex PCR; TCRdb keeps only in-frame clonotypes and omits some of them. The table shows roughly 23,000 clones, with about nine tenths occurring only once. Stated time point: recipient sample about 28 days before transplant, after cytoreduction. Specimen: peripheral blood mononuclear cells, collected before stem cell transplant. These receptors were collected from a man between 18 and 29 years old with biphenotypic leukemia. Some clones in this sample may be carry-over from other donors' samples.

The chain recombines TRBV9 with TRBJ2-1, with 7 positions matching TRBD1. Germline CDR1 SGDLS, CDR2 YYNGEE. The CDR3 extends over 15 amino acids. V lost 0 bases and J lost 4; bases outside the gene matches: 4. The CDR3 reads CASSVAGQSYNEQFF. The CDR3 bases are TGTGCCAGCAGCGTAGCGGGACAGAGTTACAATGAGCAGTTCTTC.

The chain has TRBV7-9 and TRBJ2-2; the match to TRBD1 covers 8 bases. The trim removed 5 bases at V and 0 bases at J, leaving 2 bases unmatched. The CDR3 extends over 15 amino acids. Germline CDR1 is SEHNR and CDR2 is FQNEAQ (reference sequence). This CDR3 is CASSLQGANTGELFF. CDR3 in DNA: TGTGCCAGCAGCCTACAGGGGGCGAACACCGGGGAGCTGTTTTTT.

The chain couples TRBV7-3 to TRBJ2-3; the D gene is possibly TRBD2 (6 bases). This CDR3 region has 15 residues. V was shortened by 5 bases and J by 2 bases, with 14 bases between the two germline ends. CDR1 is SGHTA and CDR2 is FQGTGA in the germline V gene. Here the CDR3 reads CASSLGTLDTDTQYF. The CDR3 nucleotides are TGTGCCAGCAGCCTAGGGACTCTTGACACAGATACGCAGTATTTT. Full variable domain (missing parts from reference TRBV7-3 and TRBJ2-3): GAGVSQTPSNKVTEKGKYVELRCDPISGHTALYWYRQSLGQGPEFLIYFQGTGAADDSGLPNDRFFAVRPEGSVSTLKIQRTERGDSAVYLCASSLGTLDTDTQYFGPGTRLTVL.

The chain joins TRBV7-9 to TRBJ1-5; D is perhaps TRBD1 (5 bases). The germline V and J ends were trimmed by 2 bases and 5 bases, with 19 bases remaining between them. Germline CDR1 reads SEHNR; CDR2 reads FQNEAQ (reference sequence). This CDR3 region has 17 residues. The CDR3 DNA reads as TGTGCCAGCAGCTTATTTGGGCAGGGAAGGGTCGATCAGCCCCAGCATTTT. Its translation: CASSLFGQGRVDQPQHF.

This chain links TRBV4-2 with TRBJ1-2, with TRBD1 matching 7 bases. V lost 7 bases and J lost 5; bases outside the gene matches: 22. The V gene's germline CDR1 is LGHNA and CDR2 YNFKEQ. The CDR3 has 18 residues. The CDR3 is CASTPTGGTERRGYGYTF. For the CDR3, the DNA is TGTGCCAGCACCCCCACCGGGGGGACAGAGAGAAGAGGGTATGGCTACACCTTC.

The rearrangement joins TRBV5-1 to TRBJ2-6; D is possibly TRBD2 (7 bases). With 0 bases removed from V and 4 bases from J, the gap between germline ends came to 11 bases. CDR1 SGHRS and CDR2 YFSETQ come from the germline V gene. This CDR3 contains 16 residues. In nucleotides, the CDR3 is TGCGCCAGCAGCTTGGTGGGGGGGCGAGGGGCCAACGTCCTGACTTTC. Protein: CASSLVGGRGANVLTF.

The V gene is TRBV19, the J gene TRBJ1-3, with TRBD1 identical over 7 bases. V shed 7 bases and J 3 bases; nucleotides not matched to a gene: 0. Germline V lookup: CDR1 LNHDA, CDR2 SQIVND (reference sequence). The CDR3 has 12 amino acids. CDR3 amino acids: CASNRGGNTIYF. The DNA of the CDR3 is TGTGCCAGTAACAGGGGTGGAAACACCATATATTTT.

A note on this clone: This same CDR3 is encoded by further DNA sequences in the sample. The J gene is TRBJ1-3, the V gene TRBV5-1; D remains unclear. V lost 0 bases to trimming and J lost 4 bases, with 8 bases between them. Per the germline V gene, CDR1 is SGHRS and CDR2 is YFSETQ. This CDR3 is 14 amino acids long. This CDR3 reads CASSLAGYGNTIYF. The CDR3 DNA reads TGCGCCAGCAGCTTGGCGGGGTACGGAAACACCATATATTTT.

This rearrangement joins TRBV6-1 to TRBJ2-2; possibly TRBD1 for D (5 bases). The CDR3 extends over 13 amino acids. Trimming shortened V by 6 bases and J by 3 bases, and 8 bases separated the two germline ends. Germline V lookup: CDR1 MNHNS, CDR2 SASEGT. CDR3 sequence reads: CASRGRDTGELFF. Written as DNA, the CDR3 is TGTGCCAGCAGGGGCAGGGACACCGGGGAGCTGTTTTTT.

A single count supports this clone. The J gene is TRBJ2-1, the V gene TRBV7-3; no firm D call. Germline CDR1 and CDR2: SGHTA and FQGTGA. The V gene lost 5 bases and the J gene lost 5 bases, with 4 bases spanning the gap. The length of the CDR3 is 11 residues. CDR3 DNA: TGTGCCAGCAGCCTCGACAATGAGCAGTTCTTC. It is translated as CASSLDNEQFF.

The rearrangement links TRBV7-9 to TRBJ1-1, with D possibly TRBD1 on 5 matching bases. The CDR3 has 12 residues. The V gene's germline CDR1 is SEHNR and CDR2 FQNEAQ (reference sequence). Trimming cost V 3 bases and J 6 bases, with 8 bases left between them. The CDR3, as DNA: TGTGCCAGCAGCTTCGGGACCGCTGAAGCTTTCTTT. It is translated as CASSFGTAEAFF.

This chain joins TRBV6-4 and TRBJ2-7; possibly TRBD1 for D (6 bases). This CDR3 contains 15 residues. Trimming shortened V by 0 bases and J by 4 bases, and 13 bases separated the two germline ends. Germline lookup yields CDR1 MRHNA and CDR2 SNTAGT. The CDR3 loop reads CASSDSRKGEYEQYF. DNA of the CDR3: TGTGCCAGCAGTGACTCCCGGAAGGGGGAGTACGAGCAGTACTTC.

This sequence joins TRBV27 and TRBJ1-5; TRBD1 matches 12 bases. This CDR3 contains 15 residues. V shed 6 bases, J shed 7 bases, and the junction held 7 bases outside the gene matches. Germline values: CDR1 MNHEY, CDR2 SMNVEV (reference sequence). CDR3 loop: CASSPGTGGRQPQHF. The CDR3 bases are TGTGCCAGCAGCCCCGGGACAGGGGGCAGGCAGCCCCAGCATTTT.

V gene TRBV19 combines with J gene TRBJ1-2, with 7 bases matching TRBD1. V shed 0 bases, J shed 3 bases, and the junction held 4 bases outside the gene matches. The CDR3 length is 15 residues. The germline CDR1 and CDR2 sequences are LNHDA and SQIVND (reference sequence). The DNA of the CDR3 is TGTGCCAGTAGTATAGATGGCAGGGGGTACTATGGCTACACCTTC. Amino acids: CASSIDGRGYYGYTF.

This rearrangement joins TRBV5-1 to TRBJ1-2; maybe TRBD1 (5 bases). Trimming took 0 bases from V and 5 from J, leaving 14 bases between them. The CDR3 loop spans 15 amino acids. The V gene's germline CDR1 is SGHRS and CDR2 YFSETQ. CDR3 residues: CASSLAAGTGYGYTF. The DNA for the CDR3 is TGCGCCAGCAGCTTGGCCGCCGGGACGGGATATGGCTACACCTTC.

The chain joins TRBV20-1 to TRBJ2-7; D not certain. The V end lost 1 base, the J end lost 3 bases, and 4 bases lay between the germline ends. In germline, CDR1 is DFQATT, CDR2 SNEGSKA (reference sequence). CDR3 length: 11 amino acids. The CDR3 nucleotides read TGCAGTGCTAGAGCTTACTACGAGCAGTACTTC. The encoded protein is CSARAYYEQYF.

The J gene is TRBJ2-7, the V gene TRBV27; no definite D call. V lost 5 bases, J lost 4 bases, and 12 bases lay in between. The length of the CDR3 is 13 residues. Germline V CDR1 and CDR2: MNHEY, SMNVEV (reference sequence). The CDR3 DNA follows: TGTGCCAGCAGTGCACAGACCCCTTACGAGCAGTACTTC. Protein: CASSAQTPYEQYF.

This chain's CDR3 is CASSMDGQGLRTEAFF. The CDR3 coding sequence is TGTGCCAGTAGTATGGACGGACAGGGTTTGAGGACTGAAGCTTTCTTT. V is TRBV19 and J is TRBJ1-1; 8 bases map to TRBD1. Losses at the gene ends were 3 bases for V and 5 bases for J; bases not matched to a gene: 11. Germline CDR1 reads LNHDA; CDR2 reads SQIVND (reference sequence). CDR3 length equals 16 residues.

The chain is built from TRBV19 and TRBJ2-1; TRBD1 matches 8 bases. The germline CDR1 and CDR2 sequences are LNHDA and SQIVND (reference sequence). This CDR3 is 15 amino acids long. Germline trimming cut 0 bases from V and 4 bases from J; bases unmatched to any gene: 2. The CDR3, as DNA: TGTGCCAGTAGTATAGAACAGGGGGATTACAATGAGCAGTTCTTC. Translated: CASSIEQGDYNEQFF.

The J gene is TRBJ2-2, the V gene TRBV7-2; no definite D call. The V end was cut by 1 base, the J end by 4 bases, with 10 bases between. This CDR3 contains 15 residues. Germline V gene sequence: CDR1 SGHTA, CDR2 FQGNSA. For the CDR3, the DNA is TGTGCCAGCAGCTTAGTTTTAGGACCCACCGGGGAGCTGTTTTTT. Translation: CASSLVLGPTGELFF.

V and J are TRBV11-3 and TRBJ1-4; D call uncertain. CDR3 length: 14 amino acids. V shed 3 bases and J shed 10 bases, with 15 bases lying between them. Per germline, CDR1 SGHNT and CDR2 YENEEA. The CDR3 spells CASSFGLTERKLFF. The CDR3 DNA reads TGTGCCAGCAGCTTTGGACTGACTGAGCGAAAACTGTTTTTT.

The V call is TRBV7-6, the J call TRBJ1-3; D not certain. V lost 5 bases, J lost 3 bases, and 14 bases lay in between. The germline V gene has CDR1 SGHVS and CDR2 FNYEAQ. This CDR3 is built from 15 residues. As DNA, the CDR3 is TGTGCCAGCAGCAAGGGCATGATGAGTGGAAACACCATATATTTT. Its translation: CASSKGMMSGNTIYF.